This T cell receptor beta chain was profiled in a study of T cell responses to AZD1222 COVID-19 vaccine. Trimming removed 7 bases from V and 2 bases from J, with 15 bases in between. Germline lookup yields CDR1 SNHLY and CDR2 FYNNEI. CDR3 length equals 15 residues. This table comes from immunoSEQ multiplex PCR, and its TCRdb copy is limited to in-frame clones, with some not included. The sample has about 140,000 clones. Study results and limitations: Unmutated variant regions are reportedly the target of nearly half of TCRs that are spike-specific. The peak T cell response came first, and repertoires were sampled only after it.

A word on this clone: Its antigen is unknown.

V and J are TRBV2 and TRBJ1-3; TRBD1 is a possible D gene (6 bases). The sequence was collected from an adult in good health. What was sequenced was peripheral blood. CDR3 nucleotide sequence: TGTGCCAGCAATGGGGGGCAGGGCCCTGGAAACACCATATATTTT. Amino acids: CASNGGQGPGNTIYF.